One and the same sample provided the 22 T cell receptor beta chains below, sequenced in a study of cytomegalovirus exposure and HLA in healthy donors. It was with 60 Vbeta and 13 Jbeta primers that the PCR ran. Profiled with immunoSEQ multiplex PCR; TCRdb holds only in-frame clones, not every one. Among 150,000 to 200,000 clones listed, about three quarters were seen once. Sequenced: PBMCs. These receptors originate from a man younger than 35 in good health and CMV-seropositive.

A remark on this clone: This sample also contains other DNA sequences that code for the same CDR3. V is TRBV6-5 and J is TRBJ1-4, with TRBD1 matching 7 bases. After removal of 0 bases from V and 11 bases from J, the junction contained 6 bases not matched to a gene. This CDR3 has 14 residues. In germline, CDR1 is MNHEY, CDR2 SVGAGI. CDR3 loop: CASSYSTGSLKLFF. The CDR3 DNA follows: TGTGCCAGCAGTTACTCGACAGGGAGTCTGAAACTGTTTTTT.

Only a few counts were recorded for this clone. The chain has TRBV5-5 and TRBJ1-4; no clear D. Germline loops: CDR1 SGHKS, CDR2 YYEKEE (reference sequence). This CDR3 comprises 15 residues. V was shortened by 3 bases and J by 1 base, with 10 bases between the two germline ends. In DNA, the CDR3 is TGTGCCAGCAGCTCTCACCGACTAACTAATGAAAAACTGTTTTTT. As protein: CASSSHRLTNEKLFF. The whole variable domain, remainder taken from reference TRBV5-5 and TRBJ1-4, is DAGVTQSPTHLIKTRGQQVTLRCSPISGHKSVSWYQQVLGQGPQFIFQYYEKEERGRGNFPDRFSARQFPNYSSELNVNALLLGDSALYLCASSSHRLTNEKLFFGSGTQLSVL.

The rearrangement uses TRBV29-1 and TRBJ2-2; TRBD1 matches at 10 bases. Germline V gene sequence: CDR1 SQVTM, CDR2 ANQGSEA. This CDR3 is 13 amino acids long. After removal of 6 bases from V and 4 bases from J, the junction contained 2 bases not matched to a gene. The CDR3: CSVGQGTTGELFF. For the CDR3, the DNA is TGCAGCGTGGGACAGGGGACCACCGGGGAGCTGTTTTTT.

In this sample, this clone turned up a few times. The V call is TRBV18, the J call TRBJ2-7, with 9 bases identical to TRBD2. The V gene end was trimmed by 0 bases and the J gene end by 2 bases; junction bases not matched to a gene: 5. There are 16 residues in the CDR3. Germline CDR1 and CDR2: KGHSH and LQKENI. CDR3 in amino acids: CASSPPGAGGAYEQYV. The CDR3 bases are TGTGCCAGCTCACCACCAGGAGCGGGAGGAGCCTACGAGCAGTACGTC.

The chain joins TRBV5-4 to TRBJ2-2; the D gene is possibly TRBD2 (6 bases). Germline CDR1 and CDR2: SGHNT and YYREEE (reference sequence). CDR3 size: 17 residues. V shed 4 bases and J shed 0 bases, with 16 bases lying between them. Here the CDR3 reads CASSPLGGSANTGELFF. The CDR3 DNA is TGTGCCAGCAGCCCCCTTGGAGGGTCCGCGAACACCGGGGAGCTGTTTTTT.

This clone was recorded a few times. The chain uses TRBV14 and TRBJ2-1, with a weak D call TRBD1 (5 bases). Trimming took 4 bases from V and 9 from J, leaving 19 bases between them. The germline V gene has CDR1 SGHDN and CDR2 FVKESK. The length of the CDR3 is 15 residues. CDR3 amino acids: CASSLYTTDPGEQFF. The CDR3 DNA reads as TGTGCCAGCAGCCTCTATACGACAGACCCGGGTGAGCAGTTCTTC.

The chain links TRBV6-6 to TRBJ2-3; 11 nucleotides line up with TRBD2. Germline CDR1 is MNHNY and CDR2 is SVGAGI (reference sequence). The CDR3 runs 15 residues. The junction had 7 bases not matched to a gene; V was cut back by 7 bases and J by 4 bases. The CDR3 spells CASTLIAGGADTQYF. The CDR3, as DNA: TGTGCCAGCACCCTCATAGCGGGGGGGGCAGATACGCAGTATTTT.

This chain connects TRBV23-1 to TRBJ1-5; 7 positions match TRBD1. TRBV23-1 is assigned to the ORF class and has an uncertain function. The CDR3 sequence is 14 residues long. V was pared by 11 bases and J by 2 bases, with 9 bases of the junction left unmatched. The DNA of the CDR3 is TGCGCCGGATGGAGACAGGGCGGCAATCAGCCCCAGCATTTT. The encoded protein is CAGWRQGGNQPQHF.

This clone is a singleton in its sample. This chain connects TRBV7-9 to TRBJ2-5; D not resolved. The CDR3 loop spans 15 amino acids. The germline V gene encodes CDR1 SEHNR and CDR2 FQNEAQ (reference sequence). Trimming left V 1 base short and J 4 bases short, with 13 bases between. The CDR3 coding sequence is TGTGCCAGCAGCTTAGTCGCAGGAATGGGAGAGACCCAGTACTTC. Its protein is CASSLVAGMGETQYF.

The chain uses TRBV28 and TRBJ1-1; D is uncertain. Per germline, CDR1 MDHEN and CDR2 SYDVKM. V lost 6 bases to trimming and J lost 4 bases, with 15 bases between them. The CDR3 spans 14 residues. Written as DNA, the CDR3 is TGTGCCAGCAGCCCCGGTAGGGAGGCCACTGAAGCTTTCTTT. Translating it yields CASSPGREATEAFF. The full variable domain, rest sourced from reference TRBV28 and TRBJ1-1, is DVKVTQSSRYLVKRTGEKVFLECVQDMDHENMFWYRQDPGLGLRLIYFSYDVKMKEKGDIPEGYSVSREKKERFSLILESASTNQTSMYLCASSPGREATEAFFGQGTRLTVV.

The J gene is TRBJ1-2, the V gene TRBV6-5; D is undetermined. Germline lookup yields CDR1 MNHEY and CDR2 SVGAGI. The CDR3 runs 15 residues. V gave up 6 bases and J gave up 4 bases, with 18 bases separating them. CDR3 region: CASSTEVRNSYGYTF. The CDR3 coding sequence is TGTGCCAGCAGCACGGAGGTCAGAAACAGCTATGGCTACACCTTC.

J is TRBJ1-6 and V is TRBV4-1, with 7 bases identical to TRBD1. The trim removed 2 bases at V and 7 bases at J, leaving 8 bases unmatched. The germline gives CDR1 MGHRA, CDR2 YSYEKL. CDR3 length: 16 residues. Here the CDR3 reads CASSQTTGSSNSPLHF. CDR3 coding DNA: TGCGCCAGCAGCCAAACGACAGGGTCTAGCAATTCACCCCTCCACTTT.

The chain has TRBV5-1 and TRBJ2-5; D perhaps matches TRBD2 (5 bases). Germline CDR1 is SGHRS and CDR2 is YFSETQ. Between the trimmed V and J ends, which lost 4 bases and 5 bases, there was a span of 15 bases. The CDR3 has 14 amino acids. In DNA form, the CDR3 reads TGCGCCAGCAGCCCGACTACTAGTATGGAGACCCAGTACTTC. This encodes CASSPTTSMETQYF.

To note about this clone: Germline is not matched at one junction end, which may reflect a read error. The V and J genes are TRBV5-1 and TRBJ1-2, with a tentative D call TRBD1 (6 bases). The germline V gene has CDR1 SGHRS and CDR2 YFSETQ. The CDR3 loop spans 13 amino acids. CDR3 in amino acids: CAGSLGTNYGYTF. CDR3 sequence (DNA): TGCGCCGGCAGCTTAGGGACAAACTATGGCTACACCTTC.

The chain recombines TRBV19 with TRBJ1-2; 9 bases line up with TRBD1. After removal of 1 base from V and 7 bases from J, the junction contained 7 bases not matched to a gene. The CDR3 is 15 residues long. CDR1 is LNHDA, CDR2 SQIVND, per germline (reference sequence). This CDR3 is CASSIGPGQGRGYTF. DNA for the CDR3: TGTGCCAGTAGTATAGGCCCGGGACAGGGCCGTGGCTACACCTTC. Full variable domain (remainder filled in from reference TRBV19 and TRBJ1-2): DGGITQSPKYLFRKEGQNVTLSCEQNLNHDAMYWYRQDPGQGLRLIYYSQIVNDFQKGDIAEGYSVSREKKESFPLTVTSAQKNPTAFYLCASSIGPGQGRGYTFGSGTRLTVV.

This chain connects TRBV4-1 to TRBJ1-2; D is possibly TRBD1 (5 bases). V was cut by 0 bases and J by 1 base, with 9 bases left in between. The CDR3 runs 15 residues. Germline assignment: CDR1 MGHRA and CDR2 YSYEKL. This chain's CDR3 is CASSQDRQGNYGYTF. The CDR3 DNA sequence: TGCGCCAGCAGCCAAGATAGGCAGGGTAACTATGGCTACACCTTC.

The rearrangement links TRBV5-3 to TRBJ1-1; 8 nucleotides agree with TRBD1. TRBV5-3 falls under the ORF class, with uncertain function. This CDR3 contains 14 residues. The V segment lost 4 bases and the J segment 6 bases; nucleotides outside the gene matches: 8. As DNA, the CDR3 is TGTGCCAGAAGCCCAGAAGGACAGGGCGCTGAAGCTTTCTTT. It translates to CARSPEGQGAEAFF.

The chain uses TRBV4-1 and TRBJ1-5, with TRBD1 matching over 10 bases. Germline-derived CDR1 and CDR2 are MGHRA and YSYEKL. The CDR3 totals 15 residues. Unmatched junction bases numbered 4, after V lost 4 bases and J lost 4 bases. CDR3 sequence: CASSLWTGGNQPQHF. As DNA, the CDR3 is TGCGCCAGCAGCCTCTGGACAGGGGGAAATCAGCCCCAGCATTTT.

The V and J genes are TRBV12-1 and TRBJ1-2; the table gives TRBD1 as D, unverified against the DNA. TRBV12-1 is designated a pseudogene. The CDR3 extends over 12 amino acids. The CDR3 region has the DNA TGTGCCAGCAGTGACAGGGTCGACGGCTACACCTTC. Translated, it gives CASSDRVDGYTF.

Only a few counts were recorded for this clone. The chain combines TRBV18 with TRBJ1-6; D is perhaps TRBD1 (6 bases). Germline V gene data show CDR1 as KGHSH and CDR2 as LQKENI. V was cut by 3 bases and J by 5 bases, with 17 bases left in between. The CDR3 is made up of 17 amino acids. The CDR3 protein is CASSPETITGNNSPLHF. The DNA for the CDR3 is TGTGCCAGCTCACCGGAGACAATAACAGGGAATAATTCACCCCTCCACTTT.

The J gene is TRBJ2-7, the V gene TRBV7-2; D uncertain. Germline V gene data show CDR1 as SGHTA and CDR2 as FQGNSA. V lost 4 bases, J lost 5 bases, and 9 bases lay in between. The CDR3 sequence is 12 residues long. The CDR3 nucleotides read TGTGCCAGCAGCTGGGGTGGACACGAGCAGTACGTC. Translated, it gives CASSWGGHEQYV.

The V gene is TRBV5-1, the J gene TRBJ2-1; 8 bases map to TRBD2. Trimming took 0 bases from V and 0 from J; bases not matched to a gene: 8. Germline CDR1 is SGHRS and CDR2 is YFSETQ. The CDR3 loop spans 18 amino acids. The CDR3 here is CASSLVPSGQSSYNEQFF. The CDR3 DNA sequence: TGCGCCAGCAGCTTGGTCCCTAGCGGGCAAAGCTCCTACAATGAGCAGTTCTTC.